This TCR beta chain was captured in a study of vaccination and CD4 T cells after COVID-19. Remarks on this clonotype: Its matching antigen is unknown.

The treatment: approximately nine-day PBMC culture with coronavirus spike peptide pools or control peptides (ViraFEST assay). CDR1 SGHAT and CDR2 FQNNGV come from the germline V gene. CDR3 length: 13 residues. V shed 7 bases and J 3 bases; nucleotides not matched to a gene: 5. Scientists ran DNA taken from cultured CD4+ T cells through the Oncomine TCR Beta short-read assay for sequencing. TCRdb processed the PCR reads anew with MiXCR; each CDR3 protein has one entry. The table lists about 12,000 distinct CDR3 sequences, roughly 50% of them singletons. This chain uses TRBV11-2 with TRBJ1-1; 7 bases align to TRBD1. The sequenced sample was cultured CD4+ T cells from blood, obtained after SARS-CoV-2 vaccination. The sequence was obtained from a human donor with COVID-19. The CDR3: CASNNRGYTEAFF. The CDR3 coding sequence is TGTGCCAGCAACAACAGGGGTTACACTGAAGCTTTCTTT.